The 10 T cell receptor beta chains below were found in one sample sequenced in a study of cytomegalovirus exposure and HLA in healthy donors. PCR used 60 Vbeta primers and 13 Jbeta primers. Sequenced by immunoSEQ multiplex PCR; TCRdb stores in-frame clones only, minus some. Of over 150,000 clones listed, around 79% were seen once; the top ten hold over 1.5%. Sequencing was done on a sample of PBMCs. The receptors were gathered from a girl under 18 in good health and CMV-seropositive.

J is TRBJ1-3 and V is TRBV2; D is uncertain. The germline V and J ends were trimmed by 8 bases and 0 bases, with 14 bases remaining between them. This CDR3 has 15 amino acids. Germline CDR1 SNHLY, CDR2 FYNNEI. As DNA, the CDR3 is TGTGCCAGCCTGGAACAGCCTCTCTCTGGAAACACCATATATTTT. Encoded protein: CASLEQPLSGNTIYF.

The chain links TRBV4-3 to TRBJ2-2; 9 bases line up with TRBD1. CDR3 length: 17 residues. Trimming at V came to 4 bases and at J to 6 bases, leaving 12 bases not matched to a gene. From germline, CDR1 is LGHNA and CDR2 YSLEER. CDR3 in amino acids: CASSPGQGAEMAGELFF. The CDR3 DNA sequence: TGCGCCAGCAGCCCGGGACAGGGCGCCGAAATGGCCGGGGAGCTGTTTTTT.

In its sample, this clone was seen a few times. The CDR3 sequence is CASGLDRAYEQYF. CDR3 DNA sequence: TGTGCCAGCGGATTGGACAGGGCCTACGAGCAGTACTTC. The chain combines TRBV27 with TRBJ2-7; 8 bases align to TRBD1. The CDR3 runs 13 residues. Germline assignment: CDR1 MNHEY and CDR2 SMNVEV (reference sequence). The ends lost 8 bases at V and 2 bases at J; junction bases unmatched: 5.

The gene calls are TRBV7-2 and TRBJ2-1, with a tentative D call TRBD2 (5 bases). This CDR3 has 13 residues. Germline CDR1 reads SGHTA; CDR2 reads FQGNSA. Trimming pared 1 base from V and 9 bases from J, leaving 10 bases between. The CDR3 protein is CASSLGEGSEQFF. Written as DNA, the CDR3 is TGTGCCAGCAGCTTAGGAGAGGGAAGTGAGCAGTTCTTC.

The chain has TRBV6-5 and TRBJ1-3; D call uncertain. The CDR3 totals 11 residues. Trimming cost V 7 bases and J 1 base, with 2 bases left between them. Germline values: CDR1 MNHEY, CDR2 SVGAGI. CDR3 sequence: CASISGNTIYF. The CDR3 nucleotides are TGTGCCAGCATATCTGGAAACACCATATATTTT.

The chain carries TRBV5-4 and TRBJ2-5; TRBD1 aligns across 10 bases. V lost 5 bases and J lost 5; bases outside the gene matches: 6. Germline lookup yields CDR1 SGHNT and CDR2 YYREEE (reference sequence). CDR3 size: 14 residues. The CDR3 spells CASSRDRGFETQYF. The CDR3 DNA reads TGTGCCAGCAGTAGGGACAGGGGATTCGAGACCCAGTACTTC.

This rearrangement joins TRBV4-1 to TRBJ2-5; 8 positions agree with TRBD1. CDR1 and CDR2 (germline): MGHRA, YSYEKL. V was clipped by 4 bases and J by 4 bases; unmatched bases: 8. This CDR3 is 15 amino acids long. The CDR3 region is CASSPQGAVSETQYF. The CDR3, as DNA: TGCGCCAGCAGCCCTCAGGGGGCAGTCTCAGAGACCCAGTACTTC.

The genes are TRBV19 and TRBJ1-1, with D perhaps matching TRBD1 (5 bases). The CDR3 is 16 residues long. The V end lost 7 bases, the J end lost 4 bases, and 22 bases lay between the germline ends. Germline CDR1 is LNHDA and CDR2 is SQIVND (reference sequence). The CDR3 protein is CASTLVKGELRTEAFF. The CDR3 nucleotides are TGTGCCAGTACTTTGGTAAAAGGGGAACTGCGCACTGAAGCTTTCTTT. The complete variable domain, with remaining parts taken from reference TRBV19 and TRBJ1-1, reads DGGITQSPKYLFRKEGQNVTLSCEQNLNHDAMYWYRQDPGQGLRLIYYSQIVNDFQKGDIAEGYSVSREKKESFPLTVTSAQKNPTAFYLCASTLVKGELRTEAFFGQGTRLTVV.

This sequence joins TRBV7-2 and TRBJ2-3, with 7 bases aligning to TRBD2. J lost 4 bases, V lost 3 bases, and 10 bases had no gene match. CDR3 length equals 16 residues. Germline V gene data show CDR1 as SGHTA and CDR2 as FQGNSA. The CDR3 loop reads CASSFGAGEESDTQYF. The CDR3 DNA follows: TGTGCCAGCAGCTTTGGGGCGGGGGAGGAATCAGATACGCAGTATTTT. Based on the CDR3 plus reference TRBV7-2 and TRBJ2-3, the full variable domain is GAGVSQSPSNKVTEKGKDVELRCDPISGHTALYWYRQSLGQGLEFLIYFQGNSAPDKSGLPSDRFSAERTGGSVSTLTIQRTQQEDSAVYLCASSFGAGEESDTQYFGPGTRLTVL.

A few counts support this clone. This rearrangement joins TRBV6-1 to TRBJ2-1, with TRBD1 matching 10 bases. Germline loops: CDR1 MNHNS, CDR2 SASEGT. Trimming took 1 base from V and 9 from J; bases not matched to a gene: 6. The CDR3 length is 15 residues. The CDR3 sequence is CASSEVDRGRVEQFF. Written as DNA, the CDR3 is TGTGCCAGCAGTGAAGTTGACAGGGGGCGCGTTGAGCAGTTCTTC.